This T cell receptor beta chain was sequenced during a study of Graves' ophthalmopathy and Graves' hyperthyroidism. Whole-study findings and limits: Detection in blood was also observed for most expanded thyroid clonotypes above 0.001 frequency.

The diagnosis combined clinical symptoms, thyroxine, TRAb, thyroid ultrasound and orbital computed tomography scans. Turning to this clonotype: Its target is not known.

This CDR3 spans 13 amino acids. From RNA, the CDR3 regions of TCR beta chains were amplified and sequenced. First-round RT-PCR relied on HTBI primers, and a second-round multiplex PCR came next. TCRdb reprocessed the multiplex PCR reads via MiXCR and lists one record per CDR3 protein. The sample records 600,000 to 700,000 distinct CDR3 sequences, about 41% being singletons. This receptor was taken from an adult man with Graves' ophthalmopathy. This sequence joins TRBV12-3 or TRBV12-4 and TRBJ2-7, with D tentatively TRBD1 or TRBD2 (5 bases each). The DNA end lines up better with TRBJ2-1; the J call may be wrong. The sequencing input was peripheral blood. The CDR3 is CASSLEGSNEQFF. The CDR3 bases are TGTGCCAGCAGTTTAGAGGGGAGCAATGAGCAGTTCTTC.